These T cell receptor beta chains were read from a single sample in a study of blood T cell repertoires in COVID-19. The data were produced by immunoSEQ multiplex PCR, yet TCRdb's version contains in-frame clones alone and is incomplete. The table shows 390,000 or so clones, with roughly four fifths occurring only once. Sequencing was done on a sample of PBMCs or T cells enriched from blood (not recorded which). The receptors originated from a woman in her forties or fifties who had recovered from COVID-19. The CDR3 runs from the conserved cysteine through the conserved F or W. Fields, in order: clone size, V gene, D gene, J gene, CDR3 DNA, CDR3 protein. The D gene is left open where the match is weak. A clone size is listed for some rows: how often the clone was seen (once, few, many), or a class if it is expanded.

size: few; V: TRBV18; D: NA; J: TRBJ1-5; DNA: TGTGCCAGCTCCATAAATACCGGGGGTTCCGATCAGCCCCAGCATTTT; CDR3: CASSINTGGSDQPQHF
size: NA; V: TRBV29-1; D: TRBD1; J: TRBJ1-1; DNA: TGCAGCGTTTCGGACAGGGGGCTTCTAGGCACTGAAGCTTTCTTT; CDR3: CSVSDRGLLGTEAFF
size: NA; V: TRBV2; D: NA; J: TRBJ1-2; DNA: TGTGCCAGCACTAAGGAGAAGTCGGAATATGGCTACACCTTC; CDR3: CASTKEKSEYGYTF
size: NA; V: TRBV30; D: NA; J: TRBJ1-2; DNA: TGTGCCTGGAGTCGGGAGACTGCCTATGGCTACACCTTC; CDR3: CAWSRETAYGYTF
size: NA; V: TRBV7-9; D: TRBD1; J: TRBJ1-5; DNA: TGTGCCAGCAGCCAAGAAGACAGGGGATCTCAGCCCCAGCATTTT; CDR3: CASSQEDRGSQPQHF
size: few; V: TRBV25-1; D: NA; J: TRBJ1-1; DNA: TGTGCCAGCAGTGTGGGCCGGACTGAAGCTTTCTTT; CDR3: CASSVGRTEAFF
size: NA; V: TRBV30; D: TRBD1; J: TRBJ2-7; DNA: TGTGCCTGGGGGGAAGGGACAGCTCCACGCCAGTACTTC; CDR3: CAWGEGTAPRQYF
size: NA; V: TRBV18; D: TRBD2; J: TRBJ2-3; DNA: TGTGCCAGCGGCAGGAGCGGGAACTTAGATACGCAGTATTTT; CDR3: CASGRSGNLDTQYF
size: NA; V: TRBV5-1; D: NA; J: TRBJ1-4; DNA: TGCGCCAGCAGCTTGGGAGGCCTTAATGAAAAACTGTTTTTT; CDR3: CASSLGGLNEKLFF
size: NA; V: TRBV6-2/TRBV6-3; D: NA; J: TRBJ1-2; DNA: TGTGCCAGCAGCCTGGAGGGGTATGGCTACACCTTC; CDR3: CASSLEGYGYTF
size: once; V: TRBV30; D: NA; J: TRBJ1-2; DNA: TGTGCCTGGAGTAGGATGGGAGGCTATGGCTACACCTTC; CDR3: CAWSRMGGYGYTF
size: NA; V: TRBV9; D: TRBD2; J: TRBJ2-7; DNA: TGTGCCAGCAGCACCTCTGCCGGGACTAGCGAAGAGCAGTACTTC; CDR3: CASSTSAGTSEEQYF
size: NA; V: TRBV7-3; D: TRBD1; J: TRBJ2-2; DNA: TGTGCCAGCAGCGAAGGGGGCTACCCCACCGGGGAGCTGTTTTTT; CDR3: CASSEGGYPTGELFF
size: NA; V: TRBV4-2; D: TRBD1; J: TRBJ2-2; DNA: TGTGCCAGCAGCCAAGATGGACAGGGCAGTGGAACCGGGGAGCTGTTTTTT; CDR3: CASSQDGQGSGTGELFF
size: NA; V: TRBV7-2; D: NA; J: TRBJ2-3; DNA: TGTGCCAGCAGCCAGACTTGGGCGCAGTATTTT; CDR3: CASSQTWAQYF
size: NA; V: TRBV19; D: TRBD2; J: TRBJ2-1; DNA: TGTGCCAGTAGTAACGCGGGAGGTATCTCCTACAATGAGCAGTTCTTC; CDR3: CASSNAGGISYNEQFF
size: few; V: TRBV27; D: NA; J: TRBJ1-6; DNA: TGTGCCAGCCACCGGTACGGGGGGAGTTCACCCCTCCACTTT; CDR3: CASHRYGGSSPLHF
size: NA; V: TRBV27; D: TRBD1; J: TRBJ2-7; DNA: TGTGCCAGCAGTGGACAGGGGGCCAACGAGCAGTACTTC; CDR3: CASSGQGANEQYF
size: NA; V: TRBV6-5; D: TRBD2; J: TRBJ2-1; DNA: TGTGCCAGCAGTTACACGGCGGGGGGGCCCTACAATGAGCAGTTCTTC; CDR3: CASSYTAGGPYNEQFF
size: NA; V: TRBV18; D: TRBD1; J: TRBJ1-1; DNA: TGTGCCAGCTCTACAGGGGTTTCCACTGAAGCTTTCTTT; CDR3: CASSTGVSTEAFF
size: NA; V: TRBV4-1; D: TRBD2; J: TRBJ2-7; DNA: TGCGCCAGCAGCCAAGTCGGGAGGGGCGCAATCTACGAGCAGTACTTC; CDR3: CASSQVGRGAIYEQYF
size: NA; V: TRBV5-5; D: NA; J: TRBJ1-1; DNA: TGTGCCAGCAGCTTGTTGTCCGACACCACTGAAGCTTTCTTT; CDR3: CASSLLSDTTEAFF
size: few; V: TRBV4-2; D: NA; J: TRBJ2-1; DNA: TGTGCCAGCAGCCAAGCGGTCGGGGGAACGTACAATGAGCAGTTCTTC; CDR3: CASSQAVGGTYNEQFF
size: few; V: TRBV27; D: TRBD1; J: TRBJ1-2; DNA: TGTGCCAGCAGTCGGACAGGTCAAGGTGGGGCTAACTATGGCTACACCTTC; CDR3: CASSRTGQGGANYGYTF
size: NA; V: TRBV6-5; D: TRBD1; J: TRBJ2-7; DNA: TGTGCCAGCAGTAGACAGGGGACCTCCTACGAGCAGTACTTC; CDR3: CASSRQGTSYEQYF
size: NA; V: TRBV14; D: NA; J: TRBJ1-2; DNA: TGTGCCAGCAGCCCGCGGCTGGGCCAGGGCCTCTATGGCTACACCTTC; CDR3: CASSPRLGQGLYGYTF
size: NA; V: TRBV5-6; D: TRBD1; J: TRBJ1-1; DNA: TGTGCCAGCAGCTCCCAGGCAGGGGGGCCCACTGAAGCTTTCTTT; CDR3: CASSSQAGGPTEAFF
size: NA; V: TRBV29-1; D: NA; J: TRBJ1-2; DNA: TGCAGCGTCCCAAGGGCAGGGCAAGTCTATGGCTACACCTTC; CDR3: CSVPRAGQVYGYTF
size: NA; V: TRBV12-3/TRBV12-4; D: NA; J: TRBJ1-1; DNA: TGTGCCAGCAGTTTAGGAGGCAGGGATGCTTTCTTT; CDR3: CASSLGGRDAFF